This entry is about one T cell receptor (beta chain). The sample is drawn from a study of blood T cell repertoires in COVID-19. About the research overall: Italy, Spain and the United States were the sources of the convalescent and acute COVID-19 samples. From T cells, B-cell-depleted T cells, or PBMCs came the material, which was cDNA or gDNA.

The CDR3 has 16 amino acids. The trim removed 5 bases at V and 3 bases at J, leaving 7 bases unmatched. CDR1 is SGHAT, CDR2 FQNNGV, per germline. Source study methods: Amplification of reference gene primers was used by the study to estimate nucleated cell counts. TCRdb's copy holds only in-frame clones and misses some; the assay was immunoSEQ multiplex PCR. The V and J calls and the clone size are those of that table, but D and trimming were determined from the DNA. The table records approximately 130,000 clones, roughly 79% of them present only once. The sequenced sample consisted of peripheral blood. The chain has TRBV11-2 and TRBJ2-2; 9 bases line up with TRBD1. This clonotype was obtained from a human donor in a cohort sampled during active COVID-19. CDR3 region: CASSLLGTGYTGELFF. The CDR3 DNA is TGTGCCAGCAGCCTCTTGGGGACAGGGTACACCGGGGAGCTGTTTTTT.